This T cell receptor (beta chain) was observed in a study of cytomegalovirus exposure and HLA in healthy donors. Germline values: CDR1 MNHEY, CDR2 SVGAGI. The V and J ends lost 6 bases and 4 bases respectively, with 11 bases between them. The CDR3 consists of 13 residues. The PCR employed 60 Vbeta primers together with 13 Jbeta primers. Assay used: immunoSEQ multiplex PCR; TCRdb lists only in-frame clones, some missing. The sample holds approximately 170,000 clones, under 85% seen once. Worth noting for this clone: The antigen is not known.

Study results and limitations: DRB1 had the most TCR associations and HLA-C the fewest, a later analysis found, with rates varying by HLA locus. A later analysis reportedly found that, within productive TCRs, an Asian-associated ancestry cluster had fewer N-insertions than the mean observed across the roughly 700 donors. Donor immune exposure was known only as CMV serostatus. Presence/absence analyses assumed roughly uniform sequencing depth across donors, which may not hold.

Sample: PBMCs. The rearrangement uses TRBV6-5 and TRBJ2-3; maybe TRBD2 (6 bases). The origin of this receptor is a female donor in good health and CMV-seronegative. The CDR3 reads CASRGGAPDTQYF. The CDR3 DNA is TGTGCCAGCAGGGGCGGGGCCCCAGATACGCAGTATTTT.